The clone carrying this T cell receptor (beta chain) was seen many times. Antigen specificity is unknown. The source of the sample is a study of T cell repertoires in cytomegalovirus infection. From the reads, TCRdb called clonotypes with MiXCR, one entry per CDR3 protein. Altogether 140,000 to 150,000 distinct CDR3 sequences are present, around 32% being singletons, with the ten largest covering roughly half. The CDR3 is made up of 17 amino acids. Germline CDR1 is SGHVS and CDR2 is FNYEAQ. The V and J ends lost 1 base and 0 bases, in that order; junction bases with no gene match: 6. Sequencing was performed on CD8+ T cells from cultured PBMCs, taken from culture after CMV antigen stimulation. The clonotype originates from a human donor in good health (CMV status not recorded). Some clones in this sample may be carry-over from other donors' samples. This chain links TRBV7-6 with TRBJ2-1; 7 bases are shared with TRBD1. The CDR3 DNA reads TGTGCCAGCAGCTTAGTAGGGACAGAGAGCTCCTACAATGAGCAGTTCTTC. Translating it yields CASSLVGTESSYNEQFF. Full variable domain (outside the CDR3, taken from reference TRBV7-6 and TRBJ2-1): GAGVSQSPRYKVTKRGQDVALRCDPISGHVSLYWYRQALGQGPEFLTYFNYEAQQDKSGLPNDRFSAERPEGSISTLTIQRTEQRDSAMYRCASSLVGTESSYNEQFFGPGTRLTVL.